These 3 T cell receptor beta chains were sequenced from one sample in a study of shared clonotypes between healthy human individuals. Produced via immunoSEQ multiplex PCR; TCRdb's table is partial and in-frame only. Of 490,000 or so clones in the sample, 65% to 80% were seen once. Sequencing was done on a sample of PBMCs. These receptors came from a woman in her forties in good health. Some clones in this sample may be carry-over from other donors' samples.

The V call is TRBV5-1, the J call TRBJ1-3; 12 bases line up with TRBD1. J lost 4 bases, V lost 3 bases, and 5 bases had no gene match. The CDR3 is 16 amino acids. From germline, CDR1 is SGHRS and CDR2 YFSETQ. This CDR3 is CASSSDGTGGGNTIYF. The CDR3 coding sequence is TGCGCCAGCAGCTCAGACGGGACAGGGGGCGGAAACACCATATATTTT.

This clone has a single count. V is TRBV7-2 and J is TRBJ1-2; 10 bases map to TRBD1. CDR1 is SGHTA and CDR2 is FQGNSA in the germline V gene. CDR3 length: 14 residues. V lost 1 base to trimming and J lost 6 bases; unmatched junction nucleotides: 2. The chain's CDR3 is CASSLGTGGHGYTF. Here the CDR3 DNA reads TGTGCCAGCAGCTTAGGGACAGGGGGGCATGGCTACACCTTC.

The chain has TRBV11-2 and TRBJ1-5, with 7 bases fitting TRBD1. This CDR3 has 15 amino acids. With 5 bases clipped from V and 3 bases from J, the junction kept 7 bases outside the gene matches. Looked up from germline, CDR1 is SGHAT and CDR2 is FQNNGV. The CDR3: CASSLAGGPNQPQHF. The DNA of the CDR3 is TGTGCCAGCAGCCTCGCAGGGGGACCCAATCAGCCCCAGCATTTT.